This is a list of T cell receptor beta chains from one sample in a study of T-cell reconstitution after alpha-beta-depleted transplantation in children. TCRdb called the PCR reads again in MiXCR, with one record for every CDR3 protein. The sample has around 700,000 distinct CDR3 sequences, approximately 14% seen once. The material sequenced was PBMCs, taken before TCRalphabeta/CD19-depleted stem cell transplant. These receptors were obtained from a girl aged 2 to 10 with congenital amegakaryocytic thrombocytopenia, due to receive a stem cell transplant. The CDR3 runs from the conserved cysteine through the conserved F or W. The D gene is left open where the match is weak. Some rows mark clone size as missing; the rest say once, few, many or name a class of expanded clone.

CDR3aa	CDR3nt	d_gene	v_gene	abundance	j_gene	len
CASSLGAAAEAFF	TGTGCCAGCAGCTTAGGGGCAGCCGCTGAAGCTTTCTTT	.	TRBV11-2	few	TRBJ1-1	13
CASIKQGTDTQYF	TGTGCCAGCATAAAGCAGGGCACAGATACGCAGTATTTT	.	TRBV5-5	many	TRBJ2-3	13
CASSFFRGSNQPQHF	TGTGCCAGCAGTTTTTTCAGGGGAAGCAATCAGCCCCAGCATTTT	.	TRBV12-3/TRBV12-4	many	TRBJ1-5	15
CATSDPPGTGDNEQFF	TGTGCCACCAGTGATCCCCCGGGGACAGGGGACAATGAGCAGTTCTTC	TRBD1	TRBV24-1	many	TRBJ2-1	16
CASSHLRNTQYF	TGTGCCAGCAGCCACCTAAGAAATACGCAGTATTTT	.	TRBV3-1	many	TRBJ2-3	12
CASNLVGYYEAFF	TGTGCCAGCAACTTAGTAGGATATTATGAAGCTTTCTTT	.	TRBV7-9	many	TRBJ1-1	13
CASSTGLGDGYTF	TGTGCCAGCAGCACGGGCCTCGGGGATGGCTACACCTTC	.	TRBV12-3/TRBV12-4	few	TRBJ1-2	13
CASSLEVRAHTYGYTF	TGTGCCAGCAGCTTAGAAGTCAGGGCCCACACCTATGGCTACACCTTC	.	TRBV7-9	.	TRBJ1-2	16
CASSSIFSGFGTGELFF	TGTGCCAGCAGCTCCATCTTTAGCGGGTTTGGCACCGGGGAGCTGTTTTTT	TRBD2	TRBV11-1	many	TRBJ2-2	17
CASSQAAWEFQPQHF	TGTGCCAGCAGCCAAGCGGCGTGGGAATTTCAGCCCCAGCATTTT	.	TRBV3-1	few	TRBJ1-5	15
CASSEGGGYEQYF	TGCGCCAGCAGCGAAGGAGGGGGCTACGAGCAGTACTTC	.	TRBV4-1	many	TRBJ2-7	13
CATSRPTSGGENEQFF	TGTGCCACCAGCAGACCTACTAGCGGGGGGGAAAATGAGCAGTTCTTC	TRBD2	TRBV15	few	TRBJ2-1	16
CSARPDLTGQFF	TGCAGTGCTCGACCCGATCTGACGGGGCAGTTCTTC	.	TRBV20-1	many	TRBJ2-1	12
CASSVTGTSYNEQFF	TGTGCCAGCAGCGTCACCGGGACTAGCTACAATGAGCAGTTCTTC	TRBD2	TRBV11-2	.	TRBJ2-1	15
CASSSANTQYF	TGTGCCAGCAGCTCCGCGAATACGCAGTATTTT	.	TRBV6-2/TRBV6-3	many	TRBJ2-3	11
CSAISGRAGNEQFF	TGCAGTGCAATTAGCGGGAGGGCGGGAAATGAGCAGTTCTTC	TRBD2	TRBV20-1	many	TRBJ2-1	14
CAISGTGQSTSGEQYF	TGTGCCATCAGCGGGACAGGACAAAGTACGTCGGGGGAGCAGTACTTC	TRBD1	TRBV10-3	.	TRBJ2-7	16